The 27 T cell receptor beta chains below come from one sample, sequenced in a study of T cells in Graves' hyperthyroidism and ophthalmopathy. Template material for amplifying TCR beta CDR3 regions consisted of RNA transcripts. First-round RT-PCR with HTBI primers amplified the TCR CDR3 region. In TCRdb, the multiplex PCR reads were re-called with MiXCR into one record per CDR3 protein. The table lists 700,000 or so distinct CDR3 sequences, around 15% of them singletons. Sequenced input: blood. These receptors all stem from a man aged 18 to 30 with Graves' hyperthyroidism.

CDR3 nucleotide sequence: TGCAGTGCTCCATTGACAGGGGGCACTGAAGCTTACAATCAGCCCCAGCATTTT. Its protein is CSAPLTGGTEAYNQPQHF. The chain combines TRBV20-1 with TRBJ1-5; 10 bases map to TRBD1. This CDR3 comprises 18 residues. Germline V lookup: CDR1 DFQATT, CDR2 SNEGSKA (reference sequence). J lost 3 bases, V lost 5 bases, and 16 bases had no gene match.

There are many counts of this clonotype. The chain recombines TRBV28 with TRBJ2-5; 7 bases match TRBD1. The germline V gene has CDR1 MDHEN and CDR2 SYDVKM. This CDR3 is 14 amino acids long. J lost 3 bases, V lost 3 bases, and 4 bases had no gene match. The CDR3 sequence is CASSLVTGKETQYF. The CDR3, as DNA: TGTGCCAGCAGTTTGGTGACAGGGAAAGAGACCCAGTACTTC.

This clonotype was seen only a few times. The chain employs TRBV28 and TRBJ2-7; D is unresolved. There are 14 residues in the CDR3. CDR1 is MDHEN and CDR2 is SYDVKM in the germline V gene. V dropped 2 bases and J dropped 3 bases, with 11 bases sitting between them. The CDR3 loop reads CASSLRRKNYEQYF. The DNA of the CDR3 is TGTGCCAGCAGTTTACGGAGAAAGAACTACGAGCAGTACTTC.

The chain has TRBV7-2 and TRBJ2-7, with no clear D. This CDR3 is 15 amino acids long. Germline CDR1 reads SGHTA; CDR2 reads FQGNSA. Trimming stripped 1 base from V and 3 bases from J, with 13 bases between. As DNA, the CDR3 is TGTGCCAGCAGCTTAGAGGGCTTATTGGGCTACGAGCAGTACTTC. It encodes CASSLEGLLGYEQYF. The complete variable domain, with remaining parts taken from reference TRBV7-2 and TRBJ2-7, reads GAGVSQSPSNKVTEKGKDVELRCDPISGHTALYWYRQSLGQGLEFLIYFQGNSAPDKSGLPSDRFSAERTGGSVSTLTIQRTQQEDSAVYLCASSLEGLLGYEQYFGPGTRLTVT.

The table lists this clonotype with a few counts. The V call is TRBV5-6, the J call TRBJ1-5; maybe TRBD1 (6 bases). In germline, CDR1 is SGHDT, CDR2 YYEEEE. The CDR3 totals 18 residues. V was pared by 3 bases and J by 1 base, with 20 bases between. This CDR3 is CASSSFTTGTGSNQPQHF. CDR3 DNA sequence: TGTGCCAGCAGCTCCTTCACCACAGGGACGGGGAGCAATCAGCCCCAGCATTTT.

This clonotype was seen repeatedly, ten times or more. CDR3 amino acids: CASSRTATPRGEQFF. For the CDR3, the DNA is TGTGCCAGCAGCAGGACAGCTACTCCTCGTGGGGAGCAGTTCTTC. The chain is built from TRBV28 and TRBJ2-1, with D perhaps TRBD1 (6 bases). In germline, CDR1 is MDHEN, CDR2 SYDVKM. CDR3 size: 15 residues. V was cut by 6 bases and J by 10 bases, with 22 bases left in between.

This clonotype came up many times. V is TRBV20-1 and J is TRBJ2-1, with 7 bases that match TRBD2. V was clipped by 7 bases and J by 4 bases; unmatched bases: 7. The CDR3 runs 13 residues. Germline V gives CDR1 DFQATT, CDR2 SNEGSKA (reference sequence). CDR3 region: CSGLAGVYNEQFF. Written as DNA, the CDR3 is TGCAGTGGTCTCGCGGGAGTGTACAATGAGCAGTTCTTC.

This clonotype was observed many times. The chain employs TRBV7-8 and TRBJ1-2; possible D gene TRBD1, 5 bases. The V gene's germline CDR1 is SGHVS and CDR2 FQNEAQ. This CDR3 comprises 13 residues. V was shortened by 5 bases and J by 3 bases, with 10 bases between the two germline ends. The CDR3 sequence is CASSLAQDYGYTF. CDR3 coding DNA: TGTGCCAGCAGCCTGGCACAGGACTATGGCTACACCTTC.

The chain uses TRBV7-6 and TRBJ1-1, with D hard to call. The V end was cut by 5 bases, the J end by 0 bases, with 7 bases between. Per the germline V gene, CDR1 is SGHVS and CDR2 is FNYEAQ. CDR3 length equals 13 residues. The CDR3 loop is CASSRELNTEAFF. CDR3 coding DNA: TGTGCCAGCAGCAGGGAACTGAACACTGAAGCTTTCTTT.

The genes are TRBV3-1 and TRBJ2-7; tentative D call: TRBD1 (6 bases). V dropped 0 bases and J dropped 2 bases, with 20 bases sitting between them. The CDR3 runs to 18 residues. The germline CDR1 and CDR2 sequences are LGHDT and YNNKEL (reference sequence). The CDR3 coding sequence is TGTGCCAGCAGCCAAGAAACCCGAGGAACAAGGGACACCTACGAGCAGTACTTC. Translation gives CASSQETRGTRDTYEQYF.

This clonotype was seen repeatedly, ten times or more. The V call is TRBV25-1, the J call TRBJ2-3, with D tentatively TRBD1 or TRBD2 (6 bases each). V was trimmed by 1 base and J by 7 bases, leaving 18 bases between them. CDR1 is MGHDK and CDR2 is SYGVNS in the germline V gene. This CDR3 is 16 amino acids long. The CDR3 loop is CASSESLGAGRYTQYF. CDR3 nucleotides: TGTGCCAGCAGTGAATCCTTGGGGGCGGGACGATATACGCAGTATTTT.

The chain is built from TRBV3-1 and TRBJ2-7; 7 bases match TRBD2. Germline-derived CDR1 and CDR2 are LGHDT and YNNKEL (reference sequence). The CDR3 sequence is 13 residues long. The ends lost 8 bases at V and 7 bases at J; junction bases unmatched: 11. The CDR3 loop is CASGSIVGGEQYF. The DNA of the CDR3 is TGTGCCAGCGGAAGCATCGTGGGAGGGGAGCAGTACTTC.

In this sample, this clonotype turned up a few times. The chain employs TRBV4-1 and TRBJ1-1; 7 nucleotides agree with TRBD1. This CDR3 has 16 residues. V shed 1 base, J shed 1 base, and the junction held 6 bases outside the gene matches. Germline CDR1 MGHRA, CDR2 YSYEKL. CDR3 DNA sequence: TGCGCCAGCAGCCAAGGGAGGTGGACAGGGAACACTGAAGCTTTCTTT. Translation: CASSQGRWTGNTEAFF.

The gene calls are TRBV28 and TRBJ2-2, with D possibly matching TRBD1 (6 bases). V was clipped by 8 bases and J by 3 bases, with 13 bases between them. There are 14 residues in the CDR3. In germline, CDR1 is MDHEN, CDR2 SYDVKM. The CDR3 region is CASFGQPYTGELFF. The CDR3 nucleotides are TGTGCCAGCTTTGGACAGCCATACACCGGGGAGCTGTTTTTT.

This clonotype was observed many times. V usage is TRBV2 and J usage is TRBJ2-7, with D perhaps matching TRBD1 (6 bases). This CDR3 is built from 15 residues. With 6 bases removed from V and 2 bases from J, the gap between germline ends came to 17 bases. CDR1 SNHLY and CDR2 FYNNEI come from the germline V gene. The CDR3 here is CASRADSGWTYEQYF. In DNA, the CDR3 is TGTGCCAGCAGAGCGGACAGTGGATGGACCTACGAGCAGTACTTC.

This clonotype showed up many times. The V gene is TRBV12-3 or TRBV12-4, the J gene TRBJ2-7, with D perhaps TRBD1 (6 bases). The CDR3 runs to 15 residues. Trimming cost V 6 bases and J 1 base, with 16 bases left between them. CDR3 sequence: CASRGAVPLSYEQYF. The CDR3 DNA follows: TGTGCCAGCAGGGGGGCAGTGCCATTATCCTACGAGCAGTACTTC.

A few counts support this clonotype. This chain uses TRBV11-2 with TRBJ2-1; TRBD2 matches at 7 bases. There are 17 residues in the CDR3. J gave up 5 bases and V 0 bases, and 10 bases lay outside the gene matches. Germline lookup yields CDR1 SGHAT and CDR2 FQNNGV. The CDR3 DNA sequence: TGTGCCAGCAGCTTAGATCGAGCGGGATGGGAGCACAATGAGCAGTTCTTC. Its translation is CASSLDRAGWEHNEQFF.

This clonotype was recorded many times. The chain employs TRBV27 and TRBJ1-1, with D possibly TRBD1 on 5 matching bases. The germline V and J ends were trimmed by 3 bases and 5 bases, with 10 bases remaining between them. The CDR3 spans 13 residues. CDR1 and CDR2 from the germline V gene are MNHEY and SMNVEV (reference sequence). The CDR3 protein is CASSLDSGTEAFF. The CDR3 DNA reads TGTGCCAGCAGTTTGGACTCAGGGACTGAAGCTTTCTTT.

This clonotype was counted at least ten times. V and J are TRBV20-1 and TRBJ2-5, with a possible D match to TRBD1 (6 bases). The CDR3 runs to 14 residues. V shed 2 bases and J shed 6 bases, with 16 bases lying between them. Germline loops: CDR1 DFQATT, CDR2 SNEGSKA (reference sequence). The CDR3 nucleotides are TGCAGTGCTAGACAAACAGGGAACGTGCAGACCCAGTACTTC. It encodes CSARQTGNVQTQYF.

This clonotype was counted at least ten times. The rearrangement uses TRBV12-3 or TRBV12-4 and TRBJ2-5; 7 bases fit TRBD2. The CDR3 sequence is 16 residues long. After removal of 6 bases from V and 5 bases from J, the junction contained 15 bases not matched to a gene. CDR3 sequence: CASSALEGLSGETQYF. The CDR3 nucleotides read TGTGCCAGCAGCGCGCTGGAGGGACTATCAGGGGAGACCCAGTACTTC.

This clonotype was seen repeatedly, ten times or more. The genes are TRBV2 and TRBJ2-3; tentatively, D is TRBD2 (5 bases). This CDR3 spans 14 amino acids. Looked up from germline, CDR1 is SNHLY and CDR2 is FYNNEI. With 6 bases removed from V and 0 bases from J, the gap between germline ends came to 10 bases. The CDR3 protein is CASRAQRSTDTQYF. The CDR3 DNA sequence: TGTGCCAGCAGGGCACAGCGGAGCACAGATACGCAGTATTTT. The complete variable domain, with remaining parts taken from reference TRBV2 and TRBJ2-3, reads EPEVTQTPSHQVTQMGQEVILRCVPISNHLYFYWYRQILGQKVEFLVSFYNNEISEKSEIFDDQFSVERPDGSNFTLKIRSTKLEDSAMYFCASRAQRSTDTQYFGPGTRLTVL.

The CDR3 sequence is CAISEDREYGYTF. DNA for the CDR3: TGTGCCATCAGTGAGGACAGGGAGTATGGCTACACCTTC. The chain uses TRBV10-3 and TRBJ1-2; 7 nucleotides match TRBD1. V lost 2 bases, J lost 5 bases, and 2 bases stayed unmatched. Per germline, CDR1 ENHRY and CDR2 SYGVKD. CDR3 length equals 13 residues.

The genes are TRBV7-9 and TRBJ2-5; 9 bases align to TRBD2. The junction had 4 bases not matched to a gene; V was cut back by 5 bases and J by 3 bases. CDR1 and CDR2 from the germline V gene are SEHNR and FQNEAQ (reference sequence). CDR3 size: 14 residues. The CDR3 sequence: CASSPRLAEETQYF. CDR3 nucleotides: TGTGCCAGCAGCCCCAGACTAGCGGAAGAGACCCAGTACTTC.

This clonotype was counted at least ten times. This chain links TRBV7-2 with TRBJ2-7; D is undetermined. V was shortened by 5 bases and J by 0 bases, with 26 bases between the two germline ends. Germline V lookup: CDR1 SGHTA, CDR2 FQGNSA. CDR3 length: 19 residues. The CDR3 here is CASSPLSKSRLLDSYEQYF. CDR3 in DNA: TGTGCCAGCAGCCCCCTGTCAAAGTCAAGGTTATTGGACTCCTACGAGCAGTACTTC.

The chain is built from TRBV20-1 and TRBJ2-1; 11 bases agree with TRBD2. CDR3 length: 14 amino acids. Per germline, CDR1 DFQATT and CDR2 SNEGSKA (reference sequence). Trimming took 6 bases from V and 9 from J; bases not matched to a gene: 10. The CDR3: CSATTSGGPGEQFF. CDR3 sequence (DNA): TGCAGTGCCACTACTAGCGGGGGCCCGGGTGAGCAGTTCTTC.

The gene calls are TRBV5-1 and TRBJ1-1; TRBD1 aligns across 8 bases. The CDR3 sequence is 14 residues long. CDR1 and CDR2 from the germline V gene are SGHRS and YFSETQ. V was clipped by 7 bases and J by 1 base; unmatched bases: 6. The CDR3 DNA follows: TGCGCCAGCCGACAGGGGACATCGAACACTGAAGCTTTCTTT. Translation gives CASRQGTSNTEAFF. Filled out from reference TRBV5-1 and TRBJ1-1, the complete variable domain reads KAGVTQTPRYLIKTRGQQVTLSCSPISGHRSVSWYQQTPGQGLQFLFEYFSETQRNKGNFPGRFSGRQFSNSRSEMNVSTLELGDSALYLCASRQGTSNTEAFFGQGTRLTVV.

The rearrangement links TRBV27 to TRBJ2-7; tentatively, D is TRBD1 (5 bases). This CDR3 contains 14 residues. With 5 bases removed from V and 2 bases from J, the gap between germline ends came to 13 bases. Germline V gene data show CDR1 as MNHEY and CDR2 as SMNVEV (reference sequence). Here the CDR3 DNA reads TGTGCCAGCAGTACATCACAGGTAGCCTACGAGCAGTACTTC. Encoded protein: CASSTSQVAYEQYF.